A selection of T cell receptor beta chains follows, all from one sample in a study of cytomegalovirus exposure and HLA in healthy donors. TCRdb's table, derived via immunoSEQ multiplex PCR, lists solely in-frame clones and lacks some. Of 63,000 or so clones in the sample, approximately 79% were seen once. The source material was PBMCs. All receptors derive from a woman in her 30s in good health and CMV-seronegative. Each CDR3 is given with its conserved first and last residue. The D gene is left open where the match is weak. Rows may omit the clone size; those that give it use once, few, many or a size class.

clone_size: -; v_call: TRBV2; d_call: TRBD1; j_call: TRBJ1-4; cdr3_nt: TGTGCCAGTAAGAACGACAGGGGTGACGGTGAAAAACTGTTTTTT; cdr3_aa: CASKNDRGDGEKLFF
clone_size: -; v_call: TRBV29-1; d_call: TRBD2; j_call: TRBJ2-3; cdr3_nt: TGCAGCGTTGAACAAGGACTAGCGGGAGCGGGAGATACGCAGTATTTT; cdr3_aa: CSVEQGLAGAGDTQYF
clone_size: once; v_call: TRBV19; d_call: TRBD2; j_call: TRBJ2-3; cdr3_nt: TGTGCCAGTTCCCGGGCTAAGCGGGAGGGTACAGATACGCAGTATTTT; cdr3_aa: CASSRAKREGTDTQYF
clone_size: -; v_call: TRBV29-1; d_call: TRBD2; j_call: TRBJ2-5; cdr3_nt: TGCAGCGTTGAAGGGGGGGGTCGAGAGACCCAGTACTTC; cdr3_aa: CSVEGGGRETQYF
clone_size: -; v_call: TRBV5-1; d_call: TRBD1; j_call: TRBJ1-1; cdr3_nt: TGCGCCAGCAGCTCCCGACAGGGGGGGATGAACACTGAAGCTTTCTTT; cdr3_aa: CASSSRQGGMNTEAFF
clone_size: few; v_call: TRBV11-3; d_call: TRBD1; j_call: TRBJ1-1; cdr3_nt: TGTGCCAGCAGCTTTTCCTCGACTTGGGGACAGGACCACACTGAAGCTTTCTTT; cdr3_aa: CASSFSSTWGQDHTEAFF
clone_size: -; v_call: TRBV5-4; d_call: -; j_call: TRBJ2-5; cdr3_nt: TGTGCCAGCAGCTTGGGGGCCCGGCAAGAGACCCAGTACTTC; cdr3_aa: CASSLGARQETQYF
clone_size: -; v_call: TRBV7-7; d_call: -; j_call: TRBJ2-1; cdr3_nt: TGTGCTAGCAGCCCCAGTGGCCCAATGGTTGAGCAGTTCTTC; cdr3_aa: CASSPSGPMVEQFF
clone_size: -; v_call: TRBV19; d_call: -; j_call: TRBJ2-5; cdr3_nt: TGTGCCAGTAGTGCTATAGGGGTCGGGAGGACCCAGTACTTC; cdr3_aa: CASSAIGVGRTQYF
clone_size: once; v_call: TRBV6-5; d_call: -; j_call: TRBJ1-1; cdr3_nt: TGTGCCAGCAGTTACGGGCAGAACATGAACACTGAAGCTTTCTTT; cdr3_aa: CASSYGQNMNTEAFF
clone_size: -; v_call: TRBV7-6; d_call: TRBD2; j_call: TRBJ2-5; cdr3_nt: TGTGCCAGCAGCTTAAGAGCGGGGGGACAAGAGACCCAGTACTTC; cdr3_aa: CASSLRAGGQETQYF
clone_size: -; v_call: TRBV19; d_call: -; j_call: TRBJ1-5; cdr3_nt: TGTGCCAGTAGTACCCTAGGGGCTAGCAATCAGCCCCAGCATTTT; cdr3_aa: CASSTLGASNQPQHF
clone_size: -; v_call: TRBV18; d_call: -; j_call: TRBJ1-1; cdr3_nt: TGTGCCAGCTCACCAGGGACGGACAGTGAAGCTTTCTTT; cdr3_aa: CASSPGTDSEAFF
clone_size: -; v_call: TRBV18; d_call: TRBD1; j_call: TRBJ1-5; cdr3_nt: TGTGCCAGCTCATCTTCCGGGACAGGGGGCAATCAGCCCCAGCATTTT; cdr3_aa: CASSSSGTGGNQPQHF
clone_size: once; v_call: TRBV6-6; d_call: TRBD1; j_call: TRBJ1-5; cdr3_nt: TGTGCCAGCAGCCCACAGGGGAATCAGCCCCAGCATTTT; cdr3_aa: CASSPQGNQPQHF
clone_size: -; v_call: TRBV4-1; d_call: -; j_call: TRBJ1-4; cdr3_nt: TGCGCCAGCAGCCAAGATGAGAGGCTAACTAATGAAAAACTGTTTTTT; cdr3_aa: CASSQDERLTNEKLFF
clone_size: -; v_call: TRBV30; d_call: TRBD2; j_call: TRBJ2-5; cdr3_nt: TGTGCCTGGGGGGAGGGGCGGGAGACCCAGTACTTC; cdr3_aa: CAWGEGRETQYF
clone_size: -; v_call: TRBV9; d_call: -; j_call: TRBJ2-1; cdr3_nt: TGTGCCAGCAGCGCAAGCCCCAGCGGATTGTTCTTC; cdr3_aa: CASSASPSGLFF
clone_size: -; v_call: TRBV7-9; d_call: TRBD1; j_call: TRBJ2-7; cdr3_nt: TGTGCCAGCAGCTTTGATCCCCTACAGGGGGCCCACGAGCAGTACTTC; cdr3_aa: CASSFDPLQGAHEQYF
clone_size: few; v_call: TRBV23-1; d_call: -; j_call: TRBJ2-1; cdr3_nt: TGCGCCGCGTCTCCGGGACAAGAGATGAATGAGCAGTTCTTC; cdr3_aa: CAASPGQEMNEQFF
clone_size: -; v_call: TRBV30; d_call: -; j_call: TRBJ2-4; cdr3_nt: TGTGCCTGGAGTCTCAGGGGTGGAGAAAACATTCAGTACTTC; cdr3_aa: CAWSLRGGENIQYF
clone_size: -; v_call: TRBV5-1; d_call: TRBD1; j_call: TRBJ1-2; cdr3_nt: TGCGCCAGCACCGCTTTTACGACAGGGGGCAATGGCTACACCTTC; cdr3_aa: CASTAFTTGGNGYTF
clone_size: -; v_call: TRBV11-2; d_call: TRBD1; j_call: TRBJ2-5; cdr3_nt: TGTGCCAGCAGTTTAATAGGACAGGGAAAGACCCAGTACTTC; cdr3_aa: CASSLIGQGKTQYF
clone_size: few; v_call: TRBV9; d_call: -; j_call: TRBJ1-1; cdr3_nt: TGTGCCAGCAGTTGGCAGGGGAACACTGAAGCTTTCTTT; cdr3_aa: CASSWQGNTEAFF
clone_size: once; v_call: TRBV5-1; d_call: -; j_call: TRBJ2-3; cdr3_nt: TGCGCCAGCAGCTTGCAGGCTAGCACAGATACGCAGTATTTT; cdr3_aa: CASSLQASTDTQYF
clone_size: few; v_call: TRBV5-5; d_call: TRBD1; j_call: TRBJ1-2; cdr3_nt: TGTGCCAGCAGCTTTTATCCGGGACAGGGGGAAGGGGGCTACACCTTC; cdr3_aa: CASSFYPGQGEGGYTF